This TCR beta chain comes out of a study of blood T cells in healthy people across ages (dated by TCRdb to between 2014 and 2017). Some background on the complete study: In model experiments, roughly one uniquely barcoded TCR beta cDNA molecule per two T cells was captured by template switching. Using deep sequencing normalized with unique cDNA molecular identifiers, the study measured how TCR beta repertoire diversity changes with age. The study analyzed two additional independent replicas of 1 million unique cDNA reads from the same blood draw for two donors, one aged 18 to 30 and one aged 80 or older. To avoid experimental bias, donors of different ages were randomly spread across the sequencing lanes. Donors were grouped into four age groups: young (average roughly 17 years), middle-aged (roughly 37), aged (around 60) and long-lived (around 80).

V loses 5 bases, J loses 1 base, and the germline ends lie 11 bases apart. CDR1 and CDR2, per the germline V gene (reference sequence), are DFQATT and SNEGSKA. The CDR3 has 13 amino acids, counting the end cysteine and phenylalanine. Only the CDR3 DNA is retained, 39 bases long and in frame from the first base. The roughly 39 donors, aged about 6 to 100 years, were systemically healthy Caucasian individuals from Russia. Around 9.8 milliliters of peripheral blood were collected from each donor into EDTA-treated Vacutainer tubes. Ficoll-Paque density-gradient centrifugation was used to isolate PBMCs, with at least 7 million per sample. Total RNA was extracted from PBMCs with Trizol reagent, with at least 5.5 micrograms obtained per sample. For every donor, an aliquot of PBMCs went through flow cytometry to measure the percentages of naive CD45RAhigh/CD27high T cells. Study-wide conclusions, independent of this receptor: Observed TCR beta diversity per million T cells fell roughly linearly with age, and a significant reduction was already apparent by age about 36. Because the CMV infection status of the donors was unknown, age-related changes in expanded clonotypes may potentially have been confounded. Compared with the aged group, more naive CD4+ T cells, fewer expanded clones and increased TCR diversity were shown by the long-lived group, suggesting age selection. Estimates of total diversity from one million sequenced T cells were regarded as lower bounds and underestimates. Conclusive comparison of naive and antigen-experienced compartments was prevented by the profiling of bulk unsorted PBMCs. Observed TCR beta diversity correlated strongly with the percentage of naive T cells measured by flow cytometry.

Libraries came from 5' RACE. Sequencing instrument: Illumina HiSeq 2500. A second PCR of roughly 7 to 11 cycles was performed with a sample-barcoded 5' primer and a J-beta primer mix. A unique molecular identifier was introduced onto each TCR beta cDNA molecule by a template-switch 5' adaptor carrying 12 random nucleotides. Each sample yielded at least 3 million CDR3-containing paired-end reads. First-strand cDNA synthesis was performed from all RNA using the Mint cDNA synthesis kit, with priming by a TRBC-specific oligonucleotide. Following uracil-DNA glycosylase treatment, a first 18-cycle PCR with universal primers M1SS and BC2_uni_R was performed on all cDNA. The paper's data handling went like this. Each sample was normalized by randomly selecting 1 million high-quality reads, each carrying a distinct molecular identifier. Reads with shared molecular identifiers were discarded instead of being binned into consensus sequences. CDR3 identification, clonotype clustering and error correction used MiTCR with a Q25 quality threshold and the strictest error-elimination algorithm. Lower-bound total TCR beta diversity was estimated with a nonparametric unseen species model using Euler transformation. Clones were called with MiXCR by TCRdb after fastp trimmed the public reads at Q25, and only in-frame beta chains were retained. Rows with one shared CDR3 protein collapse into an entry with the most common genes and DNA. These V and J calls originate from TCRdb's pipeline instead of the authors' own analysis. Counted in this sample were under 750,000 distinct CDR3 sequences; 40% to 50% of them appeared once. The ten top clones hold approximately 23% of the sample.

Turning to this clonotype: Its antigen is still unknown. Base qualities are not at hand, and no much larger clone is one base apart.

The sequenced sample consisted of blood. The chain couples TRBV20-1 to TRBJ2-5; there is no confident call for the D gene. This sequence originates from a man older than 75 in good health. The CDR3 protein is CSAPPLPQETQYF. Here is the DNA: TGCAGTGCTCCTCCCCTTCCCCAAGAGACCCAGTACTTC.